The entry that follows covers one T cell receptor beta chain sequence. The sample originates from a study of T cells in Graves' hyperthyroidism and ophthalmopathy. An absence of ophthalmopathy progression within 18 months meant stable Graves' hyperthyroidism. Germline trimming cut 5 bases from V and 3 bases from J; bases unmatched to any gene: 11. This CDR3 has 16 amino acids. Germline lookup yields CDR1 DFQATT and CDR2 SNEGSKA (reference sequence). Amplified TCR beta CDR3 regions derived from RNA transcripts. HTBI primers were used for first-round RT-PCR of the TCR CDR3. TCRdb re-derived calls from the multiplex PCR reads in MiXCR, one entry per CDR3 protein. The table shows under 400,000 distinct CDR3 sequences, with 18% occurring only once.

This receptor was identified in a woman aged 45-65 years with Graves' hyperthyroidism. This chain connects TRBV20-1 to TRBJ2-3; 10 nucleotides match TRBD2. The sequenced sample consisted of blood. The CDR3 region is CSAAGGLAGATDTQYF. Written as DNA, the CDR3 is TGCAGTGCTGCAGGAGGGCTAGCGGGAGCTACAGATACGCAGTATTTT.